This is a list of T cell receptor beta chains from one sample in a study of radiation and T cells in renal cell carcinoma. Data came from immunoSEQ multiplex PCR; TCRdb stores just in-frame clones and leaves some out. The repertoire includes tens of thousands of clones, about three fifths of them detected once, and around a fifth sits in the top ten. The sequenced sample was tumor tissue, obtained from a patient whose treatment was nephrectomy without radiotherapy. The receptors shown here come from a man aged 40-49 years with renal cell carcinoma. CDR3s include the opening cysteine and the closing phenylalanine or tryptophan. The order of the fields is clone size, J gene, V gene, D gene, CDR3 protein, CDR3 DNA. A D gene is named only where the DNA matches it firmly. For some rows the clone size is stated as once, few or many, or as a class when expanded; others skip it.

size: once; J: TRBJ1-3; V: TRBV6-5; D: TRBD1; CDR3: CASRPRGAGNTIYF; DNA: TGTGCCAGCAGACCCAGGGGGGCTGGAAACACCATATATTTT
size: -; J: TRBJ2-2; V: TRBV2; D: TRBD2; CDR3: CASRLAGVTGELFF; DNA: TGTGCCAGCAGACTAGCGGGGGTTACAGGGGAGCTGTTTTTT
size: medium-sized; J: TRBJ2-1; V: TRBV6-5; D: TRBD2; CDR3: CASSPSGRNEQFF; DNA: TGTGCCAGCAGTCCCAGCGGGAGAAATGAGCAGTTCTTC
size: few; J: TRBJ1-6; V: TRBV7-2; D: -; CDR3: CASSLGVRGSPLHF; DNA: TGTGCCAGCAGCTTAGGGGTCCGGGGTTCACCCCTCCACTTT
size: few; J: TRBJ2-3; V: TRBV28; D: TRBD2; CDR3: CASSDTSGRAVDTQYF; DNA: TGTGCCAGCAGCGACACTAGCGGGAGGGCCGTTGATACGCAGTATTTT
size: -; J: TRBJ1-1; V: TRBV10-1; D: -; CDR3: CASSDPPDRKAFF; DNA: TGCGCCAGCAGTGACCCCCCGGACAGAAAAGCTTTCTTT
size: -; J: TRBJ1-2; V: TRBV27; D: -; CDR3: CASTRRGLADLNYGYTF; DNA: TGTGCCAGCACCCGACGGGGGTTAGCGGATCTAAACTATGGCTACACCTTC
size: -; J: TRBJ2-1; V: TRBV7-2; D: TRBD2; CDR3: CASTSGTYNEQFF; DNA: TGTGCCAGCACTAGCGGGACCTACAATGAGCAGTTCTTC
size: -; J: TRBJ2-7; V: TRBV6-6; D: -; CDR3: CASRPGTNGYEQYF; DNA: TGTGCCAGCAGACCCGGGACGAATGGCTACGAGCAGTACTTC
size: few; J: TRBJ1-2; V: TRBV5-6; D: -; CDR3: CASSLRGGGYTF; DNA: TGTGCCAGCAGCTTAAGGGGTGGTGGCTACACCTTC
size: few; J: TRBJ1-5; V: TRBV28; D: -; CDR3: CASSLPSHSNQPQHF; DNA: TGTGCCAGCAGTTTACCCAGCCATAGCAATCAGCCCCAGCATTTT
size: -; J: TRBJ1-1; V: TRBV5-6; D: -; CDR3: CASSLRGGNTEAFF; DNA: TGTGCCAGCAGCTTACGAGGGGGGAACACTGAAGCTTTCTTT
size: few; J: TRBJ1-5; V: TRBV28; D: -; CDR3: CASGRPQHF; DNA: TGTGCCAGCGGACGGCCCCAGCATTTT
size: -; J: TRBJ1-1; V: TRBV27; D: -; CDR3: CASSPIGQGGLNTEAFF; DNA: TGTGCCAGCAGTCCGATAGGACAAGGTGGACTTAACACTGAAGCTTTCTTT
size: -; J: TRBJ2-7; V: TRBV6-1; D: -; CDR3: CASSEAGGISYEQYF; DNA: TGTGCCAGCAGTGAAGCAGGAGGGATCTCTTACGAGCAGTACTTC
size: -; J: TRBJ1-5; V: TRBV6-5; D: -; CDR3: CASSYIRVDQPQHF; DNA: TGTGCCAGCAGTTACATCAGGGTGGATCAGCCCCAGCATTTT
size: once; J: TRBJ1-5; V: TRBV27; D: TRBD1; CDR3: CASRETGDNQPQHF; DNA: TGTGCCAGCAGGGAAACAGGGGACAATCAGCCCCAGCATTTT
size: many; J: TRBJ1-4; V: TRBV6-1; D: -; CDR3: CASSLGPPNEKLFF; DNA: TGTGCCAGCAGCCTAGGACCCCCTAATGAAAAACTGTTTTTT
size: -; J: TRBJ1-2; V: TRBV5-6; D: -; CDR3: CASSLSGLGYYGYTF; DNA: TGTGCCAGCAGCTTGTCGGGGTTAGGATACTATGGCTACACCTTC
size: -; J: TRBJ2-3; V: TRBV5-1; D: -; CDR3: CASSSDRIPYF; DNA: TGCGCCAGCAGCTCGGACAGAATTCCGTATTTT
size: -; J: TRBJ2-5; V: TRBV7-2; D: TRBD2; CDR3: CASSLVASGSWETQYF; DNA: TGTGCCAGCAGCTTAGTGGCTAGCGGGAGTTGGGAGACCCAGTACTTC
size: -; J: TRBJ1-5; V: TRBV4-1; D: -; CDR3: CASSQDPWQPQHF; DNA: TGCGCCAGCAGCCAAGATCCTTGGCAGCCCCAGCATTTT
size: -; J: TRBJ1-5; V: TRBV7-8; D: -; CDR3: CASSLAPQGNQPQHF; DNA: TGTGCCAGCAGCTTAGCGCCCCAAGGCAATCAGCCCCAGCATTTT
size: -; J: TRBJ1-2; V: TRBV5-4; D: TRBD1; CDR3: CASSSTGVNYGYTF; DNA: TGTGCCAGCAGCTCGACAGGGGTTAACTATGGCTACACCTTC
size: -; J: TRBJ2-7; V: TRBV4-2; D: -; CDR3: CASSQDGGHSYEQYF; DNA: TGTGCCAGCAGCCAAGATGGGGGCCACTCCTACGAGCAGTACTTC
size: few; J: TRBJ1-3; V: TRBV28; D: -; CDR3: CASSLTFGGNTIYF; DNA: TGTGCCAGCAGTTTAACGTTTGGTGGAAACACCATATATTTT
size: once; J: TRBJ2-3; V: TRBV7-2; D: -; CDR3: CASSLGRTDTQYF; DNA: TGTGCCAGCAGCTTAGGACGCACAGATACGCAGTATTTT
size: few; J: TRBJ1-6; V: TRBV2; D: -; CDR3: CARGVGYNSPLHF; DNA: TGTGCCAGGGGGGTCGGCTATAATTCACCCCTCCACTTT
size: -; J: TRBJ1-1; V: TRBV6-1; D: TRBD1; CDR3: CASGRGQGTEAFF; DNA: TGTGCCAGCGGTAGGGGGCAGGGCACTGAAGCTTTCTTT
size: -; J: TRBJ1-1; V: TRBV5-6; D: TRBD1; CDR3: CASSLPGGSTEAFF; DNA: TGTGCCAGCAGCTTGCCAGGGGGATCCACTGAAGCTTTCTTT
size: few; J: TRBJ1-5; V: TRBV18; D: -; CDR3: CASSPPGDQPQHF; DNA: TGTGCCAGCTCACCACCGGGAGATCAGCCCCAGCATTTT
size: -; J: TRBJ1-6; V: TRBV6-1; D: TRBD1; CDR3: CASSDPPNRGRNSPLHF; DNA: TGTGCCAGCAGTGACCCCCCAAACAGGGGGCGGAATTCACCCCTCCACTTT
size: -; J: TRBJ2-5; V: TRBV29-1; D: TRBD2; CDR3: CSVEGWLAGGPPRETQYF; DNA: TGCAGCGTTGAGGGTTGGCTAGCGGGGGGCCCCCCCAGGGAGACCCAGTACTTC
size: -; J: TRBJ2-7; V: TRBV27; D: -; CDR3: CASEGQYF; DNA: TGTGCCAGCGAGGGGCAGTACTTC
size: few; J: TRBJ1-2; V: TRBV18; D: -; CDR3: CASSPGEGFYGYTF; DNA: TGTGCCAGCTCTCCCGGAGAGGGCTTCTATGGCTACACCTTC
size: -; J: TRBJ1-2; V: TRBV28; D: -; CDR3: CASSPPPRRGNYGYTF; DNA: TGTGCCAGCAGTCCGCCCCCGAGGCGCGGGAACTATGGCTACACCTTC